Listed below are T cell receptor beta chains from one sample, sequenced in a study of T cell responses to AZD1222 COVID-19 vaccine. The protocol was immunoSEQ multiplex PCR, while the TCRdb copy is restricted to in-frame clones and leaves out a portion. Among roughly 130,000 clones listed, 70% to 90% were seen once. The source material was peripheral blood, sampled on day 0 of AZD1222 vaccination. The receptors here all came from an adult in good health. Each CDR3 is given with its conserved first and last residue. The D gene is left open where the match is weak. Some rows have no size entry. The others give once, few or many, or a class for an expanded clone.

.	.	TRBV13	TRBJ2-3	CASSSGRGFTDTQYF	TGTGCCAGCAGCTCCGGCAGGGGTTTCACAGATACGCAGTATTTT
.	TRBD1	TRBV5-8	TRBJ1-3	CASSLAVGGATGAGNTIYF	TGTGCCAGCAGCTTGGCTGTTGGGGGGGCTACAGGGGCCGGAAACACCATATATTTT
.	.	TRBV6-2/TRBV6-3	TRBJ1-2	CASSYGPYGYTF	TGTGCCAGCAGTTATGGCCCCTATGGCTACACCTTC
.	.	TRBV7-8	TRBJ1-2	CASSLTPLGGPGYTF	TGTGCCAGCAGCTTAACCCCTTTGGGGGGGCCGGGCTACACCTTC
.	.	TRBV10-3	TRBJ2-2	CAIRGGNTGELFF	TGTGCCATCAGGGGGGGTAACACCGGGGAGCTGTTTTTT
.	.	TRBV30	TRBJ2-3	CAWTAADTQYF	TGTGCCTGGACGGCGGCAGATACGCAGTATTTT
.	.	TRBV7-3	TRBJ2-2	CASAPKTGRELFF	TGTGCCAGCGCTCCCAAGACCGGGAGGGAGCTGTTTTTT
.	.	TRBV18	TRBJ2-7	CASSPLAGSSYEQYF	TGTGCCAGCTCACCACTTGCAGGGAGCTCCTACGAGCAGTACTTC
.	.	TRBV23-1	TRBJ1-1	CASGLFAGAFF	TGCGCCAGCGGCCTTTTTGCTGGAGCTTTCTTT
.	.	TRBV27	TRBJ1-5	CASKMTGGNQPQHF	TGTGCCAGCAAAATGACCGGCGGGAATCAGCCCCAGCATTTT
.	.	TRBV5-5	TRBJ2-7	CASSLAGSGGYEQYF	TGTGCCAGCAGCTTGGCGGGATCAGGTGGGTACGAGCAGTACTTC
once	TRBD1	TRBV19	TRBJ1-1	CASSRTGPNTEAFF	TGTGCCAGTAGTCGGACAGGGCCGAACACTGAAGCTTTCTTT
.	.	TRBV12-3/TRBV12-4	TRBJ1-1	CASSGDVTEAFF	TGTGCCAGCAGTGGGGATGTCACTGAAGCTTTCTTT
.	.	TRBV4-1	TRBJ1-1	CASSQVGQTEAFF	TGCGCCAGCAGCCAAGTTGGACAGACAGAAGCTTTCTTT
once	.	TRBV7-6	TRBJ2-5	CASSGLTLFQETQYF	TGTGCCAGCAGCGGATTAACACTATTCCAAGAGACCCAGTACTTC
.	.	TRBV5-6	TRBJ1-2	CASRSQGVSNYGYTF	TGTGCCAGCAGATCGCAGGGAGTCTCTAACTATGGCTACACCTTC
.	.	TRBV10-3	TRBJ2-7	CAISAEAPPGLGEQYF	TGTGCCATCAGTGCAGAGGCCCCCCCGGGTCTTGGTGAGCAGTACTTC
.	.	TRBV7-3	TRBJ2-2	CASSLNSNTGELFF	TGTGCCAGCAGCTTAAATTCGAACACCGGGGAGCTGTTTTTT
.	.	TRBV11-2	TRBJ1-2	CASSPEGTGYTF	TGTGCCAGCAGCCCCGAGGGGACTGGCTACACCTTC
few	TRBD1	TRBV12-3/TRBV12-4	TRBJ1-2	CASSPGQPESGTF	TGTGCCAGCAGTCCGGGACAGCCCGAATCAGGCACCTTC